The clone carrying this T cell receptor beta chain has ten or more counts. Its antigen is unidentified. Amplified regions were TCR beta CDR3 sequences from RNA transcripts. The TCR CDR3 first-round RT-PCR relied on the HTBI primer set. MiXCR was run by TCRdb on the multiplex PCR reads, yielding one entry per CDR3 protein. Of roughly 420,000 distinct CDR3 sequences listed, 15% to 17% were seen once; the top ten hold roughly 7.4%. The source of the sample is a study of T cells in Graves' hyperthyroidism and ophthalmopathy. Across the study: Peripheral blood was acquired at first diagnosis, ahead of any therapy whatsoever. Regarding the study as a whole: In simple terms, a model built on 13 V-J features told ophthalmopathy apart from stable hyperthyroidism. Ophthalmopathy was predicted by the model a median of roughly 6.6 months ahead of onset.

The V gene lost 1 base and the J gene lost 5 bases, with 5 bases spanning the gap. The CDR3 runs 12 residues. The sample comprised blood. The receptor comes from a woman younger than 30 with Graves' hyperthyroidism. This chain uses TRBV12-3 or TRBV12-4 with TRBJ1-2; D unclear. The CDR3 loop is CASSLGVYGYTF. CDR3 DNA: TGTGCCAGCAGTTTAGGGGTTTATGGCTACACCTTC.